A selection of T cell receptor beta chains follows, all from one sample in a study of blood T cell repertoires in COVID-19. Measured with immunoSEQ multiplex PCR; TCRdb has only the in-frame clones, and not every one. The sample carries around 40,000 clones, roughly nine tenths recorded once. The specimen was peripheral blood. Every receptor here comes from a man aged 50 to 59 with active COVID-19. Both conserved end residues are trimmed from each CDR3.

j_call v_call cdr3_aa
TRBJ2-1 TRBV9 ASSIRLAGVSYNEQF
TRBJ2-1 TRBV18 ASSPNLSGVYNEQF
TRBJ2-6 TRBV15 ATSRGQSGANVLT
TRBJ2-7 TRBV29-1 SVEDRVGTVYEQY
TRBJ2-6 TRBV25-1 ASSEAWTGSGANVLT
TRBJ2-3 TRBV6-5 ASKPLPGGTDTQY
TRBJ2-5 TRBV7-9 ASSLGGEETQY
TRBJ1-6 TRBV28 ASSPRTGGHNSPLH
TRBJ2-7 TRBV4-2 ASSEVSSGTAYEQY
TRBJ2-1 TRBV19 ASSTGLAGVHLVQF
TRBJ1-1 TRBV7-8 ASSLEGAGLLNTEAF
TRBJ2-2 TRBV28 ASSPGLAGTGELF
TRBJ2-1 TRBV19 ASSFHGVNSYNEQF